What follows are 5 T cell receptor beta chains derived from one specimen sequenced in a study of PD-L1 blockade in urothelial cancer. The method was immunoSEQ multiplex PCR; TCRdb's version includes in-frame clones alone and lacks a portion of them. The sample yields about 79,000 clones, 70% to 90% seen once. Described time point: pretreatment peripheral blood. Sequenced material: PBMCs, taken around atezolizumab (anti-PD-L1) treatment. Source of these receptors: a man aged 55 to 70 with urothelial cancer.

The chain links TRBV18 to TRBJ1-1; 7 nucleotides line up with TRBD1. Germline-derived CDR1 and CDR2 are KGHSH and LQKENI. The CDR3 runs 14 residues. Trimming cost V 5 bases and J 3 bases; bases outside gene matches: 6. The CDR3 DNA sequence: TGTGCCAGCTCAACGACAGGGCGGGACACTGAAGCTTTCTTT. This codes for CASSTTGRDTEAFF.

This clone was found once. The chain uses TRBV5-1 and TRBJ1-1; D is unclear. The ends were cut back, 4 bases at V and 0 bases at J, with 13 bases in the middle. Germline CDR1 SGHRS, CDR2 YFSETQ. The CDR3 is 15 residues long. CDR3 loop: CASSHQEGMNTEAFF. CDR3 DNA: TGCGCCAGCAGCCACCAGGAGGGAATGAACACTGAAGCTTTCTTT.

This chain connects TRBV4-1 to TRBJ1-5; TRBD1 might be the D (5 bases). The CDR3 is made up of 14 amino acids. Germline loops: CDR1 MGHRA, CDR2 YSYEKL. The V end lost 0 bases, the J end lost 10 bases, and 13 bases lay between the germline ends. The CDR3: CASSQDWTPLPQHF. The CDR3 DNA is TGCGCCAGCAGCCAAGATTGGACACCTCTTCCCCAGCATTTT.

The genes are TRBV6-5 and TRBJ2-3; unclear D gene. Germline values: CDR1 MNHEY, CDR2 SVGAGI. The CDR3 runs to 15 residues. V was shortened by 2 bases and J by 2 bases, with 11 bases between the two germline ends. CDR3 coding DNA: TGTGCCAGCAGTTACAGTCGGGTCAACACAGATACGCAGTATTTT. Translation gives CASSYSRVNTDTQYF.

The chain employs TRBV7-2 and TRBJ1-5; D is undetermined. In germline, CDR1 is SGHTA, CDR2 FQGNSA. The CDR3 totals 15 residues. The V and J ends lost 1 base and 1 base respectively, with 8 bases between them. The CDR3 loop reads CASSLVEGSNQPQHF. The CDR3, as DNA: TGTGCCAGCAGCTTAGTAGAGGGCAGCAATCAGCCCCAGCATTTT.